The clone carrying this TCR beta chain was found a few times. Other DNA sequences from this sample encode an identical CDR3 as well. This entry belongs to a study of shared clonotypes between healthy human individuals. The CDR3 is 12 residues long. Germline V CDR1 and CDR2: SQVTM, ANQGSEA. The V end was cut by 3 bases, the J end by 3 bases, with 8 bases between. Here immunoSEQ multiplex PCR was the method, and the copy in TCRdb shows in-frame clones only, minus some. The table lists some 2 million clones, over 85% of them singletons. Naive CD8 populations comprised CD45RO-negative cells positively selected for CCR7, excluding terminally differentiated effector memory CD45RA+ cells.

Sample: naive CD8+ T cells sorted from blood. The receptor's source is a man aged 18 to 29 in good health. The chain links TRBV29-1 to TRBJ1-2, with D uncertain. The CDR3 DNA follows: TGCAGCGTTGAGGCCGGGTACTATGGCTACACCTTC. Translated, it gives CSVEAGYYGYTF. The full variable domain, completed using reference TRBV29-1 and TRBJ1-2, is SAVISQKPSRDICQRGTSLTIQCQVDSQVTMMFWYRQQPGQSLTLIATANQGSEATYESGFVIDKFPISRPNLTFSTLTVSNMSPEDSSIYLCSVEAGYYGYTFGSGTRLTVV.